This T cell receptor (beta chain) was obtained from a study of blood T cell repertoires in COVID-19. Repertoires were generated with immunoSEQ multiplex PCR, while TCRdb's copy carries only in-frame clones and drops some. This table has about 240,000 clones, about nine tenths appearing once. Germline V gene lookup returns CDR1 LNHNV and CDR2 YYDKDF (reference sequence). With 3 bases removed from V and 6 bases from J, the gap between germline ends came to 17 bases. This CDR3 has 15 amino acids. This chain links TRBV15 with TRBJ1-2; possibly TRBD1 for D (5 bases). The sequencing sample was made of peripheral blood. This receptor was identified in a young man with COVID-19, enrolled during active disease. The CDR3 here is CATSSSPGSLDGYTF. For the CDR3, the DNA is TGTGCCACCAGCAGCTCTCCAGGGTCTTTGGATGGCTACACCTTC.